This TCR beta chain was observed in a study of blood T cell repertoires in COVID-19. The data were produced by immunoSEQ multiplex PCR, yet TCRdb's version contains in-frame clones alone and is incomplete. This table has about 400,000 clones, about 88% appearing once. The length of the CDR3 is 18 residues. The V gene's germline CDR1 is SGHVS and CDR2 FNYEAQ. J lost 5 bases, V lost 5 bases, and 15 bases had no gene match. This clone was counted between two and nine times. This chain connects TRBV7-6 to TRBJ2-1, with 10 bases identical to TRBD2. The receptor comes from a woman in her twenties or thirties who had recovered from COVID-19. The sample was PBMCs or T cells enriched from blood (not recorded which). The CDR3 protein is CASSRSLRTSGKNNEQFF. The CDR3 DNA sequence: TGTGCCAGCAGCCGAAGCCTACGTACTAGCGGGAAGAACAATGAGCAGTTCTTC.